These 24 T cell receptor beta chains came from one sample sequenced in a study of a mutant IDH1 vaccine in newly diagnosed glioma. The sample's time point: week 47, end of study. Every vaccination contained 300 ug of the mutant IDH1 20-mer peptide and was paired with topical imiquimod. No antigen is known for these receptors. Method: immunoSEQ multiplex PCR; TCRdb's copy keeps in-frame clones and lacks some. The table has around 54,000 clones, 80% to 85% seen once. The sample here was PBMCs, taken from a glioma patient whose treatment included an IDH1 peptide vaccine. Receptors were obtained from a woman between 50 and 59 years old with glioma.

The chain uses TRBV10-3 and TRBJ1-2, with 7 bases lining up with TRBD1. The CDR3 is 18 residues long. Germline V CDR1 and CDR2: ENHRY, SYGVKD. The V gene end was trimmed by 2 bases and the J gene end by 3 bases; junction bases not matched to a gene: 15. CDR3 protein: CAISERQPGGWVDYGYTF. In DNA, the CDR3 is TGTGCCATCAGTGAGAGACAGCCAGGGGGTTGGGTCGACTATGGCTACACCTTC.

This clone appeared a single time. The chain combines TRBV18 with TRBJ2-1; D call uncertain. Trimming took off 5 bases at V and 6 bases at J, with 17 bases between the two ends. CDR3 length: 15 amino acids. Germline CDR1 reads KGHSH; CDR2 reads LQKENI. DNA for the CDR3: TGTGCCAGCTCATTCTCCTCCGATTCCCCCAATGAGCAGTTCTTC. The encoded protein is CASSFSSDSPNEQFF.

The V gene is TRBV14, the J gene TRBJ1-1; maybe TRBD1 (5 bases). CDR1 is SGHDN and CDR2 is FVKESK in the germline V gene. The CDR3 sequence is 13 residues long. V was shortened by 2 bases and J by 6 bases, with 10 bases between the two germline ends. CDR3 in DNA: TGTGCCAGCAGCCAACACGGGGGGGCTGAAGCTTTCTTT. Its translation: CASSQHGGAEAFF.

This chain joins TRBV5-6 and TRBJ1-2; 12 nucleotides match TRBD1. The CDR3 is 15 residues long. The germline CDR1 and CDR2 sequences are SGHDT and YYEEEE. After removal of 4 bases from V and 4 bases from J, the junction contained 5 bases not matched to a gene. The chain's CDR3 is CASSLGTGGSYGYTF. As DNA, the CDR3 is TGTGCCAGCAGCCTAGGGACAGGGGGCAGCTATGGCTACACCTTC.

The chain has TRBV5-5 and TRBJ1-2; maybe TRBD1 (6 bases). Trimming left V 0 bases short and J 6 bases short, with 15 bases between. This CDR3 has 15 residues. CDR1 and CDR2 (germline): SGHKS, YYEKEE (reference sequence). CDR3: CASSLDRGRGDGYTF. The CDR3 DNA follows: TGTGCCAGCAGCTTGGACCGTGGCAGGGGAGATGGCTACACCTTC.

V is TRBV7-6 and J is TRBJ2-2; D is unclear. Trimming pared 5 bases from V and 6 bases from J, leaving 13 bases between. Germline V CDR1 and CDR2: SGHVS, FNYEAQ. This CDR3 has 14 residues. This CDR3 reads CASSPVEVAGELFF. The CDR3 DNA follows: TGTGCCAGCAGCCCAGTCGAGGTTGCCGGGGAGCTGTTTTTT.

The chain is built from TRBV27 and TRBJ1-5, with a weak D call TRBD1 (6 bases). The V and J ends lost 2 bases and 7 bases respectively, with 15 bases between them. The CDR3 has 15 residues. Germline lookup yields CDR1 MNHEY and CDR2 SMNVEV (reference sequence). CDR3 nucleotide sequence: TGTGCCAGCAGTTTAGGGGGCAGGCTCGGGCAGCCCCAGCATTTT. Its translation is CASSLGGRLGQPQHF.

The chain links TRBV6-6 to TRBJ1-2; 8 positions agree with TRBD1. The CDR3 covers 13 residues. Trimming removed 4 bases from V and 3 bases from J; junction bases left unmatched: 1. Germline V gives CDR1 MNHNY, CDR2 SVGAGI (reference sequence). The CDR3: CASSSGGDYGYTF. CDR3 sequence (DNA): TGTGCCAGCAGTTCAGGGGGCGACTATGGCTACACCTTC.

The chain is built from TRBV9 and TRBJ2-6; D ambiguous. This CDR3 has 14 residues. The germline CDR1 and CDR2 sequences are SGDLS and YYNGEE. The V end was cut by 2 bases, the J end by 1 base, with 4 bases between. The CDR3 protein is CASSVRSGANVLTF. CDR3 nucleotides: TGTGCCAGCAGCGTCAGATCTGGGGCCAACGTCCTGACTTTC.

The chain employs TRBV9 and TRBJ1-2; 7 bases map to TRBD1. Germline CDR1 and CDR2: SGDLS and YYNGEE. The trim removed 0 bases at V and 5 bases at J, leaving 7 bases unmatched. This CDR3 region has 15 residues. The CDR3 DNA sequence: TGTGCCAGCAGCGTAGGCGGGACAGAAGGATATGGCTACACCTTC. It codes for CASSVGGTEGYGYTF.

J is TRBJ2-3 and V is TRBV6-1; the D is unclear. The ends were cut back, 3 bases at V and 2 bases at J, with 9 bases in the middle. Looked up from germline, CDR1 is MNHNS and CDR2 is SASEGT. The CDR3 covers 14 residues. The CDR3, as DNA: TGTGCCAGCAGTGAGGACCGGGCCACAGATACGCAGTATTTT. Its translation: CASSEDRATDTQYF.

The chain carries TRBV6-1 and TRBJ1-3; D gene ambiguous. The CDR3 length is 17 residues. Germline values: CDR1 MNHNS, CDR2 SASEGT. V lost 2 bases and J lost 2, with 16 bases in between. CDR3 bases: TGTGCCAGCAGTGAAAAGCCTGGAGACGTCGCTGGAAACACCATATATTTT. Translated: CASSEKPGDVAGNTIYF.

This clone has more than one count but fewer than ten. The J gene is TRBJ1-2, the V gene TRBV30; D is uncertain. The CDR3 length is 12 residues. The germline gives CDR1 GTSNPN, CDR2 SVGIG (reference sequence). Trimming pared 2 bases from V and 7 bases from J, leaving 11 bases between. The CDR3 bases are TGTGCCTGGAGTCCCGGGAACGGTGGCTACACCTTC. Encoded protein: CAWSPGNGGYTF. Drawing the rest from reference TRBV30 and TRBJ1-2, the complete variable domain is SQTIHQWPATLVQPVGSPLSLECTVEGTSNPNLYWYRQAAGRGLQLLFYSVGIGQISSEVPQNLSASRPQDRQFILSSKKLLLSDSGFYLCAWSPGNGGYTFGSGTRLTVV.

The chain couples TRBV12-5 to TRBJ2-7; 11 bases agree with TRBD2. The germline CDR1 and CDR2 sequences are LGHNT and FRNRAP. This CDR3 spans 18 amino acids. V dropped 6 bases and J dropped 9; count of bases not matched to a gene: 22. The CDR3 coding sequence is TGTGCTAGTGGGGAGCACCTACTAGCGGGGGCCTCTATTGGGCGGCAGTACTTC. It codes for CASGEHLLAGASIGRQYF.

The gene calls are TRBV20-1 and TRBJ2-7; possibly TRBD1 for D (5 bases). Germline lookup yields CDR1 DFQATT and CDR2 SNEGSKA (reference sequence). Trimming left V 4 bases short and J 3 bases short, with 7 bases between. The CDR3 length is 11 residues. The CDR3, as DNA: TGCAGTGCTATCCAGGGCTACGAGCAGTACTTC. This sequence encodes CSAIQGYEQYF.

The CDR3 DNA sequence: TGTGCCAGCAGCCGAGAGGGGGGGCCCTACGAGCAGTACTTC. Translating gives CASSREGGPYEQYF. V gene TRBV5-6 combines with J gene TRBJ2-7; maybe TRBD2 (7 bases). The CDR3 sequence is 14 residues long. The V and J ends lost 4 bases and 2 bases respectively, with 13 bases between them. Per germline, CDR1 SGHDT and CDR2 YYEEEE.

The chain combines TRBV15 with TRBJ1-4; D may be TRBD1 (6 bases). Germline V CDR1 and CDR2: LNHNV, YYDKDF (reference sequence). Trimming removed 0 bases from V and 5 bases from J, with 13 bases in between. There are 16 residues in the CDR3. Here the CDR3 DNA reads TGTGCCACCAGCAGAGATATGTGGGACACAAATGAAAAACTGTTTTTT. It translates to CATSRDMWDTNEKLFF.

V gene TRBV7-2 combines with J gene TRBJ1-1; D is unclear. The germline V gene has CDR1 SGHTA and CDR2 FQGNSA. There are 15 residues in the CDR3. The CDR3 DNA sequence: TGTGCGACGAGGAGGCAGGTTAATATGAACACTGAAGCTTTCTTT. It encodes CATRRQVNMNTEAFF.

The V call is TRBV10-1, the J call TRBJ2-7, with unresolved D. The CDR3 loop spans 12 amino acids. Trimming took 5 bases from V and 6 from J, leaving 11 bases between them. CDR1 is WNHNN and CDR2 is SYGVQD in the germline V gene (reference sequence). The CDR3: CASSPDSIEQYF. In DNA form, the CDR3 reads TGCGCCAGCAGTCCAGACTCCATCGAGCAGTACTTC.

This clone was seen more than once but under ten times. J is TRBJ2-7 and V is TRBV30; TRBD1 matches at 7 bases. The V segment lost 1 base and the J segment 2 bases; nucleotides outside the gene matches: 2. Germline V gene lookup returns CDR1 GTSNPN and CDR2 SVGIG (reference sequence). The CDR3 totals 13 residues. In nucleotides, the CDR3 is TGTGCCTGGAGTGCCGGGACAGCCTACGAGCAGTACTTC. It encodes CAWSAGTAYEQYF.

The V gene is TRBV7-8, the J gene TRBJ1-1, with 9 positions matching TRBD1. V shed 0 bases and J 1 base; nucleotides not matched to a gene: 3. Germline CDR1 is SGHVS and CDR2 is FQNEAQ. This CDR3 has 16 residues. CDR3 bases: TGTGCCAGCAGCTTAGCGTGGACAGGGGAGAACACTGAAGCTTTCTTT. Translating gives CASSLAWTGENTEAFF.

V usage is TRBV29-1 and J usage is TRBJ1-2; TRBD1 agrees at 8 bases. CDR3 length: 13 residues. J was trimmed by 9 bases and V by 3 bases; bases with no gene match: 9. The germline V gene encodes CDR1 SQVTM and CDR2 ANQGSEA. The CDR3 loop is CSVEEGTGLRYTF. Written as DNA, the CDR3 is TGCAGCGTTGAGGAAGGGACAGGTCTGCGCTACACCTTC.

This rearrangement joins TRBV4-2 to TRBJ1-5; D gene ambiguous. CDR3 length: 15 residues. V was pared by 1 base and J by 3 bases, with 10 bases between. From germline, CDR1 is LGHNA and CDR2 YNFKEQ. This chain's CDR3 is CASSQVEGFNQPQHF. CDR3 sequence (DNA): TGTGCCAGCAGCCAAGTGGAGGGTTTCAATCAGCCCCAGCATTTT.

CDR3 in amino acids: CASSWVMGPGGRGANVLTF. The CDR3 DNA is TGTGCCAGCAGCTGGGTAATGGGACCGGGGGGCCGTGGGGCCAACGTCCTGACTTTC. This chain links TRBV5-5 with TRBJ2-6; perhaps TRBD2 as D (7 bases). V was pared by 3 bases and J by 3 bases, with 22 bases between. The CDR3 extends over 19 amino acids. Germline values: CDR1 SGHKS, CDR2 YYEKEE (reference sequence).